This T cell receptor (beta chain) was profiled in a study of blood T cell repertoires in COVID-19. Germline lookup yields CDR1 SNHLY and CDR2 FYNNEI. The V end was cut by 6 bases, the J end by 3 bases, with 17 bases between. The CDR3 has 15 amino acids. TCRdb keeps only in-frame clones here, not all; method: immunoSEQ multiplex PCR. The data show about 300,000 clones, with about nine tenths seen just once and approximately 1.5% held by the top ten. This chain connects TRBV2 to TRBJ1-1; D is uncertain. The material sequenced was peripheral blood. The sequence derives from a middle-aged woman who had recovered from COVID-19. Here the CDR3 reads CASRETLSWDTEAFF. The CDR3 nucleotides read TGTGCCAGCAGGGAGACGCTATCTTGGGACACTGAAGCTTTCTTT.